Shown below are 32 T cell receptor beta chains from a single sample sequenced in a study of T cell changes during pregnancy in multiple sclerosis. Sequencing used immunoSEQ multiplex PCR; TCRdb keeps in-frame clones, though not all of them. The table shows about 94,000 clones, with under 95% occurring only once. The sequenced sample was peripheral blood, obtained after pregnancy. Receptor source: a female donor with multiple sclerosis, enrolled in a pregnancy study.

The chain uses TRBV7-9 and TRBJ2-7; 10 nucleotides align to TRBD2. The ends lost 4 bases at V and 0 bases at J; junction bases unmatched: 6. The CDR3 has 16 amino acids. The germline CDR1 and CDR2 sequences are SEHNR and FQNEAQ (reference sequence). CDR3 sequence: CASSSMTSGFSYEQYF. The CDR3 nucleotides read TGTGCCAGCAGCTCCATGACTAGCGGGTTCTCCTACGAGCAGTACTTC. Based on the CDR3 plus reference TRBV7-9 and TRBJ2-7, the full variable domain is DTGVSQNPRHKITKRGQNVTFRCDPISEHNRLYWYRQTLGQGPEFLTYFQNEAQLEKSRLLSDRFSAERPKGSFSTLEIQRTEQGDSAMYLCASSSMTSGFSYEQYFGPGTRLTVT.

The chain carries TRBV28 and TRBJ2-7, with TRBD2 matching over 8 bases. CDR1 MDHEN and CDR2 SYDVKM come from the germline V gene. The CDR3 runs to 19 residues. V shed 4 bases, J shed 2 bases, and the junction held 19 bases outside the gene matches. CDR3 in DNA: TGTGCCAGCAGTTATCTATCCGGTCAAGTGGGTAGCGGGGCCTACGAGCAGTACTTC. Protein: CASSYLSGQVGSGAYEQYF.

This chain joins TRBV28 and TRBJ2-1; unclear D gene. V shed 6 bases and J shed 6 bases, with 3 bases lying between them. This CDR3 is built from 10 residues. The germline V gene has CDR1 MDHEN and CDR2 SYDVKM. This CDR3 is CASSLNEQFF. The CDR3 bases are TGTGCCAGCAGCCTCAATGAGCAGTTCTTC.

This chain connects TRBV19 to TRBJ2-1, with TRBD1 identical over 8 bases. CDR1 is LNHDA, CDR2 SQIVND, per germline (reference sequence). Trimming cost V 7 bases and J 6 bases; bases outside gene matches: 11. The CDR3 totals 15 residues. CDR3 in amino acids: CASTRDQGAGNEQFF. The DNA of the CDR3 is TGTGCCAGTACCCGGGATCAGGGGGCTGGCAATGAGCAGTTCTTC.

This clone was recorded once. The chain links TRBV7-9 to TRBJ2-7, with TRBD2 matching over 14 bases. The CDR3 sequence is 14 residues long. V lost 4 bases, J lost 5 bases, and 1 base stayed unmatched. The germline CDR1 and CDR2 sequences are SEHNR and FQNEAQ (reference sequence). CDR3 DNA sequence: TGTGCCAGCAGCTCGACTAGCGGGAGGGACGAGCAGTACTTC. It specifies CASSSTSGRDEQYF.

This clone was detected a few times. This sequence joins TRBV5-6 and TRBJ2-7; unclear D gene. V lost 0 bases and J 0 bases, leaving 4 bases between the germline ends. Germline CDR1 SGHDT, CDR2 YYEEEE. This CDR3 has 13 amino acids. This CDR3 is CASSLGSSYEQYF. Written as DNA, the CDR3 is TGTGCCAGCAGCTTGGGGAGCTCCTACGAGCAGTACTTC. The complete variable domain, with remaining parts taken from reference TRBV5-6 and TRBJ2-7, reads DAGVTQSPTHLIKTRGQQVTLRCSPKSGHDTVSWYQQALGQGPQFIFQYYEEEERQRGNFPDRFSGHQFPNYSSELNVNALLLGDSALYLCASSLGSSYEQYFGPGTRLTVT.

This rearrangement joins TRBV4-1 to TRBJ2-7; 7 positions match TRBD2. CDR1 and CDR2 (germline): MGHRA, YSYEKL. The CDR3 length is 17 residues. V was pared by 0 bases and J by 3 bases, with 11 bases of the junction left unmatched. This chain's CDR3 is CASSQDSGTTLVYEQYF. As DNA, the CDR3 is TGCGCCAGCAGCCAAGATTCAGGGACTACCTTAGTCTACGAGCAGTACTTC.

The CDR3 loop is CAWSPGQGVYEQYF. CDR3 nucleotides: TGTGCCTGGAGTCCGGGACAGGGAGTCTACGAGCAGTACTTC. The gene calls are TRBV30 and TRBJ2-5; 9 nucleotides agree with TRBD1. TRBJ2-7 matches the DNA end more closely, so the J call is doubtful. The CDR3 contains 14 residues. Germline V gene data show CDR1 as GTSNPN and CDR2 as SVGIG (reference sequence).

The rearrangement uses TRBV6-1 and TRBJ2-1, with TRBD2 identical over 7 bases. CDR1 is MNHNS and CDR2 is SASEGT in the germline V gene. V trimming: 8 bases; J trimming: 6 bases; junction bases outside the gene matches: 1. The CDR3 sequence is 11 residues long. For the CDR3, the DNA is TGTGCCAGCGGGAGGGTCAATGAGCAGTTCTTC. Translation: CASGRVNEQFF.

The chain uses TRBV7-9 and TRBJ2-7, with 10 positions matching TRBD1. This CDR3 is 16 amino acids long. Germline-derived CDR1 and CDR2 are SEHNR and FQNEAQ (reference sequence). V gave up 1 base and J gave up 5 bases; unmatched junction bases: 8. The CDR3 DNA follows: TGTGCCAGCAGCTTAGTCCCCACGACAGGGGGCCACGAGCAGTACTTC. Translation: CASSLVPTTGGHEQYF.

The genes are TRBV18 and TRBJ2-7, with D possibly being TRBD2 (6 bases). Per germline, CDR1 KGHSH and CDR2 LQKENI. The CDR3 runs 15 residues. V lost 6 bases to trimming and J lost 2 bases, with 17 bases between them. The CDR3 bases are TGTGCCAGCTCGGGGGAGGCAGTGCATACCTACGAGCAGTACTTC. This translates into CASSGEAVHTYEQYF. The full variable domain, its missing parts supplied by reference TRBV18 and TRBJ2-7, is NAGVMQNPRHLVRRRGQEARLRCSPMKGHSHVYWYRQLPEEGLKFMVYLQKENIIDESGMPKERFSAEFPKEGPSILRIQQVVRGDSAAYFCASSGEAVHTYEQYFGPGTRLTVT.

As concerns this clone: The junction departs from germline at one end; a sequencing error may be responsible. The chain links TRBV5-6 to TRBJ2-7; 7 bases are shared with TRBD1. The germline V gene has CDR1 SGHDT and CDR2 YYEEEE. The CDR3 sequence is 13 residues long. CDR3 residues: CASSRGQYYKQYF. In DNA, the CDR3 is TGTGCCAGCAGCAGGGGACAGTACTACAAGCAGTACTTC. The complete variable domain, with remaining parts taken from reference TRBV5-6 and TRBJ2-7, reads DAGVTQSPTHLIKTRGQQVTLRCSPKSGHDTVSWYQQALGQGPQFIFQYYEEEERQRGNFPDRFSGHQFPNYSSELNVNALLLGDSALYLCASSRGQYYKQYFGPGTRLTVT.

The chain recombines TRBV19 with TRBJ2-1; 14 bases align to TRBD2. V was clipped by 3 bases and J by 8 bases; unmatched bases: 6. CDR3 length equals 16 residues. The germline gives CDR1 LNHDA, CDR2 SQIVND (reference sequence). CDR3 in DNA: TGTGCCAGTAGTATTTATGGGACTAGCGGGAGTGATGAGCAGTTCTTC. Translating gives CASSIYGTSGSDEQFF.

This sequence joins TRBV5-5 and TRBJ2-7; 10 bases agree with TRBD2. The CDR3 contains 15 residues. Looked up from germline, CDR1 is SGHKS and CDR2 is YYEKEE (reference sequence). Germline trimming cut 0 bases from V and 6 bases from J; bases unmatched to any gene: 6. CDR3 amino acids: CASSLELAGVAEQYF. Here the CDR3 DNA reads TGTGCCAGCAGCTTGGAGCTAGCGGGAGTGGCCGAGCAGTACTTC.

The gene calls are TRBV5-1 and TRBJ2-1; 9 nucleotides agree with TRBD2. V was clipped by 0 bases and J by 9 bases; unmatched bases: 10. CDR3 size: 16 residues. Germline V gene sequence: CDR1 SGHRS, CDR2 YFSETQ. Written as DNA, the CDR3 is TGCGCCAGCAGCTTGGTTCCGGGGACTAGCTTGGGTGAGCAGTTCTTC. Its translation: CASSLVPGTSLGEQFF. The variable domain in full, completed from reference TRBV5-1 and TRBJ2-1, reads KAGVTQTPRYLIKTRGQQVTLSCSPISGHRSVSWYQQTPGQGLQFLFEYFSETQRNKGNFPGRFSGRQFSNSRSEMNVSTLELGDSALYLCASSLVPGTSLGEQFFGPGTRLTVL.

The chain carries TRBV10-1 and TRBJ2-5, with 7 positions matching TRBD1. V gave up 5 bases and J gave up 7 bases; unmatched junction bases: 4. This CDR3 contains 12 residues. CDR1 and CDR2 from the germline V gene are WNHNN and SYGVQD (reference sequence). This CDR3 reads CASSTGEGTQYF. The CDR3 bases are TGCGCCAGCAGTACAGGGGAAGGGACCCAGTACTTC.

The chain has TRBV30 and TRBJ2-7; the match to TRBD1 covers 7 bases. This CDR3 region has 16 residues. Germline-derived CDR1 and CDR2 are GTSNPN and SVGIG (reference sequence). V trimming: 3 bases; J trimming: 2 bases; junction bases outside the gene matches: 13. CDR3 loop: CAWREALGQRPYEQYF. CDR3 DNA: TGTGCCTGGAGGGAGGCTCTGGGACAGAGACCCTACGAGCAGTACTTC.

This clone was detected only a few times. At one end, the junction sequence differs from germline, possibly due to a read error. The V and J genes are TRBV6-1 and TRBJ1-2; a possible D gene is TRBD1 (6 bases). CDR3 size: 10 residues. Germline loops: CDR1 MNHNS, CDR2 SASEGT. CDR3 sequence (DNA): TGTGCCAGCAGCACTCCGGGACATAACTTC. Translation: CASSTPGHNF.

V usage is TRBV6-1 and J usage is TRBJ1-1, with 7 positions matching TRBD1. CDR1 and CDR2 from the germline V gene are MNHNS and SASEGT. Trimming cost V 4 bases and J 3 bases; bases outside gene matches: 5. The CDR3 totals 14 residues. The CDR3 nucleotides read TGTGCCAGCAGTGTTAGACAGGGACACACTGAAGCTTTCTTT. Its translation is CASSVRQGHTEAFF.

The chain couples TRBV30 to TRBJ1-1; D remains unclear. This CDR3 has 13 residues. V lost 3 bases and J 0 bases, leaving 8 bases between the germline ends. From germline, CDR1 is GTSNPN and CDR2 SVGIG (reference sequence). The CDR3 is CAWRVGMNTEAFF. The CDR3 nucleotides are TGTGCCTGGAGAGTGGGCATGAACACTGAAGCTTTCTTT.

This clone was seen just once. The J gene is TRBJ2-5, the V gene TRBV6-5; 7 bases are a match to TRBD2. Germline CDR1 reads MNHEY; CDR2 reads SVGAGI. This CDR3 has 15 amino acids. V trimming: 2 bases; J trimming: 4 bases; junction bases outside the gene matches: 7. The CDR3 loop is CASSYGAGVTETQYF. CDR3 nucleotides: TGTGCCAGCAGTTACGGTGCGGGAGTCACAGAGACCCAGTACTTC.

This clone was counted once. This chain joins TRBV5-1 and TRBJ1-1, with D uncertain. The CDR3 length is 14 residues. Germline CDR1 and CDR2: SGHRS and YFSETQ. V was shortened by 4 bases and J by 1 base, with 11 bases between the two germline ends. The CDR3 DNA reads as TGCGCCAGCAGCCTGGACCCGAGGAACACTGAAGCTTTCTTT. Its protein is CASSLDPRNTEAFF. The whole variable domain, remainder taken from reference TRBV5-1 and TRBJ1-1, is KAGVTQTPRYLIKTRGQQVTLSCSPISGHRSVSWYQQTPGQGLQFLFEYFSETQRNKGNFPGRFSGRQFSNSRSEMNVSTLELGDSALYLCASSLDPRNTEAFFGQGTRLTVV.

V is TRBV4-2 and J is TRBJ2-1, with TRBD2 identical over 11 bases. Germline lookup yields CDR1 LGHNA and CDR2 YNFKEQ. The length of the CDR3 is 15 residues. Trimming took 4 bases from V and 3 from J; bases not matched to a gene: 2. The CDR3 sequence: CASSPGTSGYNEQFF. CDR3 sequence (DNA): TGTGCCAGCAGCCCCGGGACTAGCGGCTACAATGAGCAGTTCTTC.

This chain connects TRBV18 to TRBJ2-2, with 8 bases matching TRBD2. The CDR3 consists of 16 residues. V was clipped by 3 bases and J by 1 base; unmatched bases: 4. CDR1 and CDR2 (germline): KGHSH, LQKENI. CDR3 amino acids: CASSPGSGRNTGELFF. CDR3 nucleotides: TGTGCCAGCTCACCTGGAAGCGGGAGGAACACCGGGGAGCTGTTTTTT.

This clone was picked up one time. The rearrangement uses TRBV5-1 and TRBJ1-1, with 7 bases identical to TRBD1. J gave up 2 bases and V 3 bases, and 4 bases lay outside the gene matches. The CDR3 totals 14 residues. Germline CDR1 is SGHRS and CDR2 is YFSETQ. The CDR3 here is CASSSDRANTEAFF. The CDR3 coding sequence is TGCGCCAGCAGCTCTGACAGGGCTAACACTGAAGCTTTCTTT.

J is TRBJ1-1 and V is TRBV27; D may be TRBD1 (5 bases). Trimming removed 5 bases at V and 1 base at J, with 11 bases between. Germline V CDR1 and CDR2: MNHEY, SMNVEV (reference sequence). The CDR3 totals 14 residues. CDR3 DNA sequence: TGTGCCAGCAGTGCAGGGTCCGCGAACACTGAAGCTTTCTTT. Encoded protein: CASSAGSANTEAFF.

This chain links TRBV30 with TRBJ1-5; D call uncertain. The V and J ends lost 1 base and 0 bases respectively, with 7 bases between them. CDR3 length: 14 amino acids. Germline loops: CDR1 GTSNPN, CDR2 SVGIG (reference sequence). The CDR3 is CAWSGEYSNQPQHF. The CDR3 DNA follows: TGTGCCTGGAGTGGAGAATATAGCAATCAGCCCCAGCATTTT.

The chain combines TRBV19 with TRBJ2-3, with D possibly matching TRBD2 (6 bases). The germline V gene has CDR1 LNHDA and CDR2 SQIVND (reference sequence). CDR3 length: 14 amino acids. V lost 5 bases and J lost 6, with 15 bases in between. Here the CDR3 reads CASSLGLRADTQYF. CDR3 DNA: TGTGCCAGTAGTCTGGGACTCCGGGCGGATACGCAGTATTTT. The whole variable domain, filled in from reference TRBV19 and TRBJ2-3, reads DGGITQSPKYLFRKEGQNVTLSCEQNLNHDAMYWYRQDPGQGLRLIYYSQIVNDFQKGDIAEGYSVSREKKESFPLTVTSAQKNPTAFYLCASSLGLRADTQYFGPGTRLTVL.

The chain links TRBV5-6 to TRBJ2-3, with D maybe TRBD2 (5 bases). The CDR3 length is 13 residues. Looked up from germline, CDR1 is SGHDT and CDR2 is YYEEEE. Trimming removed 1 base at V and 5 bases at J, with 8 bases between. CDR3 protein: CASSLQSGDTQYF. The CDR3, as DNA: TGTGCCAGCAGCTTGCAGAGCGGAGATACGCAGTATTTT.

The chain joins TRBV4-1 to TRBJ2-5; 8 positions agree with TRBD1. The CDR3 is 16 residues long. The germline V gene encodes CDR1 MGHRA and CDR2 YSYEKL. V shed 0 bases, J shed 4 bases, and the junction held 7 bases outside the gene matches. The CDR3 region has the DNA TGCGCCAGCAGCCAAGAAGACAGGGGAGGTCGAGAGACCCAGTACTTC. Residues: CASSQEDRGGRETQYF.

The CDR3 sequence is CAISGPSSYEQYF. The CDR3, as DNA: TGTGCCATCAGTGGGCCCTCCTCCTACGAGCAGTACTTC. The V and J genes are TRBV10-3 and TRBJ2-7; D ambiguous. The germline V and J ends were trimmed by 4 bases and 0 bases, with 7 bases remaining between them. Germline assignment: CDR1 ENHRY and CDR2 SYGVKD. The CDR3 has 13 amino acids.

This clone came up once. The rearrangement joins TRBV6-5 to TRBJ2-7; maybe TRBD2 (7 bases). Germline loops: CDR1 MNHEY, CDR2 SVGAGI. This CDR3 has 14 residues. Trimming cost V 2 bases and J 2 bases, with 10 bases left between them. CDR3 DNA: TGTGCCAGCAGTTACGACGGGGGGCCCTACGAGCAGTACTTC. Translating gives CASSYDGGPYEQYF.